The present T cell receptor (beta chain) was sequenced within a study of metastatic and nonmetastatic thyroid tumors. Study as a whole: Peripheral blood and tumor or nodule samples from malignant and benign thyroid patients were compared.

Nobody among the patients had been given any treatment before thyroid surgery. TCRdb re-clonotyped the PCR reads through MiXCR. The data show about 14,000 clones, over 25% seen once. This clone was recorded many times. Its specificity is unknown. CDR1 is DFQATT and CDR2 is SNEGSKA in the germline V gene (reference sequence). V was pared by 5 bases and J by 0 bases, with 11 bases between. The CDR3 runs 14 residues. Regarding the study as a whole: Relative to benign nodules, malignant thyroid tumors were reportedly characterized by significantly elevated TCR beta diversity in blood and tumor.

The sequenced sample was tumor tissue. The chain combines TRBV20-1 with TRBJ2-1; D might be TRBD2 (6 bases). This receptor was taken from a female donor with papillary thyroid cancer or a benign thyroid nodule (not recorded which). Some clones in this sample may be carry-over from other donors' samples. CDR3 bases: TGCAGTGCTGGGGGGTACAACTCCTACAATGAGCAGTTCTTC. Residues: CSAGGYNSYNEQFF.